This TCR beta chain was profiled in a study of CD8 T cells in Susac syndrome. Reverse transcription of roughly 0.5 to 1 ug RNA used random hexamers. TCRdb reanalysed the immunoSEQ multiplex PCR reads using MiXCR and keeps one entry per CDR3 protein. The repertoire consists of about 290,000 distinct CDR3 sequences, with roughly 85% occurring once and the leading ten covering 0.21%. Sequencing of TCR beta was undertaken in CD8+ and CD4+ T cells derived from blood. What was sequenced was CD8+ T cells from PBMCs. The source is a human donor with multiple sclerosis.

The CDR3 DNA is TGTGCCAGCAGTTTCCCTCCGGGACAGGGGGACTATGGCTACACCTTC. Translation gives CASSFPPGQGDYGYTF. The V call is TRBV28, the J call TRBJ1-2; TRBD1 matches at 11 bases. Trimming removed 3 bases from V and 3 bases from J; junction bases left unmatched: 6. The CDR3 spans 16 residues. Germline assignment: CDR1 MDHEN and CDR2 SYDVKM.